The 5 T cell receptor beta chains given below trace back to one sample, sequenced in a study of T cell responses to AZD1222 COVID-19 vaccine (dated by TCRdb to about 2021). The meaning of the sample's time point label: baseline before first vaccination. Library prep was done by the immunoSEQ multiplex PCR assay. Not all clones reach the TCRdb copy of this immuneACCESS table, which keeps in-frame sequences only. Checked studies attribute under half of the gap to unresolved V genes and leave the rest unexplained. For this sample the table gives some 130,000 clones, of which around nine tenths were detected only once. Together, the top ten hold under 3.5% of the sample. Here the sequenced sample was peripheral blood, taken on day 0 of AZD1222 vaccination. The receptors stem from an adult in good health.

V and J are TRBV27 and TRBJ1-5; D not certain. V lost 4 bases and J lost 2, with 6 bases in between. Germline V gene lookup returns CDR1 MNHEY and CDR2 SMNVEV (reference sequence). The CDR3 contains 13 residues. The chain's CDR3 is CASSWSGNQPQHF. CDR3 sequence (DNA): TGTGCCAGCAGTTGGTCAGGCAATCAGCCCCAGCATTTT.

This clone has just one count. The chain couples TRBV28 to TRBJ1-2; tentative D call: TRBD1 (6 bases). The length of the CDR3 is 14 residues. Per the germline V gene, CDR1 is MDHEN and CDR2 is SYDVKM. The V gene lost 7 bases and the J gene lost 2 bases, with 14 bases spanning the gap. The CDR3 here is CASTKTGVNYGYTF. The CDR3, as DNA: TGTGCCAGCACTAAGACAGGAGTAAACTATGGCTACACCTTC.

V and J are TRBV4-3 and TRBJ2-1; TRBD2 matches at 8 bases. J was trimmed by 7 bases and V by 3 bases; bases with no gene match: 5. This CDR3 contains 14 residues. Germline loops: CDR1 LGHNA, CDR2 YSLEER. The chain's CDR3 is CASSHAGGYNEQFF. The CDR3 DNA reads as TGCGCCAGCAGCCACGCGGGAGGCTATAATGAGCAGTTCTTC.

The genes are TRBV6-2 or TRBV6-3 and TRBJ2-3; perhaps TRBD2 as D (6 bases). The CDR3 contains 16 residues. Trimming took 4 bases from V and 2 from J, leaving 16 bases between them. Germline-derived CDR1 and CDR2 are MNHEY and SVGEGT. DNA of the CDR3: TGTGCCAGCAGTTCCCTCAGAGGGAGGTCCACAGATACGCAGTATTTT. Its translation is CASSSLRGRSTDTQYF.

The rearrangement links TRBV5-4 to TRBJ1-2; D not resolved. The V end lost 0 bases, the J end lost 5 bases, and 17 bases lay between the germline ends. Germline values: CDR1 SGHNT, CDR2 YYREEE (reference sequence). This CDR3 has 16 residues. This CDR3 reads CASSLGLPLNSYGYTF. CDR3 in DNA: TGTGCCAGCAGCTTGGGACTACCATTGAATTCTTATGGCTACACCTTC.